The table lists the clone carrying this T cell receptor (beta chain) with a few counts. The source of the sample is a study of blood T cells in healthy people across ages. V lost 7 bases, J lost 6 bases, and 16 bases lay in between. Germline values: CDR1 MNHNY, CDR2 SVGAGI (reference sequence). The CDR3 has 14 amino acids. Together with a sample-barcoded 5' primer, a J-beta primer mix was included in a second PCR lasting roughly 6 to 12 cycles. Each cDNA was tagged by a template-switch adaptor containing 12 random nucleotides. A single record per CDR3 protein comes from TCRdb applying MiXCR to the 5' RACE reads. The data show about a million distinct CDR3 sequences, roughly two fifths seen once.

The sequencing input was blood. This clonotype was obtained from a man aged 18 to 30 in good health. The rearrangement uses TRBV6-6 and TRBJ2-1, with D uncertain. The CDR3 DNA follows: TGTGCCAGCACCGCAAAAACAAGCTCCAATGAGCAGTTCTTC. As protein: CASTAKTSSNEQFF.